A selection of T cell receptor beta chains follows, all from one sample in a study of blood T cell repertoires in COVID-19. TCRdb's table, derived via immunoSEQ multiplex PCR, lists solely in-frame clones and lacks some. Counted here are about 94,000 clones, 80% occurring once; the ten biggest clones make up around a fifth. Sequencing used peripheral blood. The receptors derive from a human donor in a cohort sampled during active COVID-19. The CDR3 runs from the conserved cysteine through the conserved F or W. A D gene is named only where the DNA matches it firmly. Some rows mark clone size as missing; the rest say once, few, many or name a class of expanded clone.

d_call,v_call,clone_size,j_call,cdr3_aa,cdr3_nt
TRBD1,TRBV28,once,TRBJ1-2,CASRMDRARANYGYTF,TGTGCCAGCAGAATGGACAGGGCGAGAGCTAACTATGGCTACACCTTC
.,TRBV11-2,.,TRBJ2-7,CASSSSASYEQYF,TGTGCCAGCAGCTCAAGCGCCTCCTACGAGCAGTACTTC
.,TRBV25-1,.,TRBJ1-5,CASTRPRVSQPQHF,TGTGCCAGCACCCGCCCCAGGGTTAGTCAGCCCCAGCATTTT
.,TRBV5-1,.,TRBJ2-7,CASSLEVAVYEQYF,TGCGCCAGCAGCTTGGAAGTAGCTGTTTACGAGCAGTACTTC
.,TRBV11-2,.,TRBJ2-2,CASSFRTVPGGELFF,TGTGCCAGCAGCTTCCGGACAGTCCCCGGCGGGGAGCTGTTTTTT
.,TRBV10-2,.,TRBJ2-6,CASTQGSSGANVLTF,TGCGCCAGCACCCAAGGGAGCTCTGGGGCCAACGTCCTGACTTTC
TRBD1,TRBV27,.,TRBJ1-4,CASRQGTGQNNEKLFF,TGTGCCAGCAGACAAGGGACGGGACAGAACAATGAAAAACTGTTTTTT
.,TRBV6-5,.,TRBJ1-4,CATGAGATNEKLFF,TGTGCCACCGGGGCGGGGGCAACTAATGAAAAACTGTTTTTT
.,TRBV5-1,.,TRBJ2-7,CASSLGHRLPYEQYF,TGCGCCAGCAGCTTGGGACACCGACTACCTTACGAGCAGTACTTC
.,TRBV6-1,.,TRBJ1-4,CASSEYRDEKLFF,TGTGCCAGCAGTGAATACCGGGATGAAAAACTGTTTTTT
.,TRBV7-2,few,TRBJ1-6,CASRWDTRSYNSPLHF,TGTGCCAGCAGGTGGGACACCCGCTCCTATAATTCACCCCTCCACTTT
.,TRBV9,.,TRBJ2-3,CASSVSGYRKTDTQYF,TGTGCCAGCAGCGTGTCAGGGTACCGCAAAACAGATACGCAGTATTTT
TRBD1,TRBV5-1,.,TRBJ1-1,CASSPLTGAGTEAFF,TGCGCCAGCAGCCCCCTGACAGGGGCGGGGACTGAAGCTTTCTTT
TRBD1,TRBV28,few,TRBJ2-7,CASSFPGTGFGPLSYEQYF,TGTGCCAGCAGTTTCCCCGGGACAGGGTTTGGCCCTCTCTCCTACGAGCAGTACTTC
TRBD1,TRBV28,.,TRBJ1-1,CASSRQNTGGTEAFF,TGTGCCAGCAGCCGACAAAATACAGGGGGCACTGAAGCTTTCTTT
.,TRBV30,.,TRBJ1-1,CAWSRQGTPEAFF,TGTGCCTGGAGTAGGCAGGGTACCCCTGAAGCTTTCTTT
TRBD1,TRBV5-1,once,TRBJ1-1,CASSTGAATEAFF,TGCGCCAGCTCAACAGGGGCAGCCACTGAAGCTTTCTTT
TRBD2,TRBV20-1,once,TRBJ2-1,CSASQTSPNEQFF,TGCAGTGCTAGTCAGACTAGCCCGAATGAGCAGTTCTTC
.,TRBV5-5,.,TRBJ1-1,CASSWGGTGLTEAFF,TGTGCCAGCAGCTGGGGGGGTACAGGGCTCACTGAAGCTTTCTTT
.,TRBV30,.,TRBJ1-2,CAWNGGANYGYTF,TGTGCCTGGAACGGCGGGGCTAACTATGGCTACACCTTC
.,TRBV27,.,TRBJ1-5,CASSKGGNQPQHF,TGTGCCAGCAGTAAGGGGGGCAATCAGCCCCAGCATTTT
.,TRBV12-3/TRBV12-4,.,TRBJ2-3,CASSLRGTHTQYF,TGTGCCAGCAGTTTAAGGGGAACGCATACGCAGTATTTT
.,TRBV23-1,once,TRBJ2-4,CASSGVAKNIQYF,TGCGCCAGCAGTGGAGTAGCCAAAAACATTCAGTACTTC
.,TRBV7-9,.,TRBJ1-2,CASSTRGGIDYGYTF,TGTGCCAGCAGCACTCGAGGGGGTATTGACTACGGCTACACCTTC
TRBD2,TRBV12-3/TRBV12-4,.,TRBJ2-5,CASSFGGKETQYF,TGTGCCAGCAGTTTCGGGGGGAAAGAGACCCAGTACTTC
TRBD2,TRBV7-2,few,TRBJ2-3,CASSLGLAGRSTDTQYF,TGTGCCAGCAGCCTAGGACTAGCGGGAAGGAGCACAGATACGCAGTATTTT
TRBD2,TRBV11-2,.,TRBJ2-7,CASSLDERGRQYF,TGTGCCAGCAGCTTAGATGAGCGGGGAAGGCAGTACTTC
TRBD2,TRBV14,.,TRBJ2-7,CASSQVRGLVGEQYF,TGTGCCAGCAGCCAAGTCCGAGGACTAGTTGGCGAGCAGTACTTC
.,TRBV18,once,TRBJ2-7,CASSNRPQGNEQYF,TGTGCCAGCTCAAATAGACCCCAGGGGAACGAGCAGTACTTC
.,TRBV3-1/TRBV3-2,.,TRBJ2-1,CASSPDLRHEQFF,TGTGCCAGCAGCCCGGACTTGAGGCATGAGCAGTTCTTC
.,TRBV15,.,TRBJ1-4,CATSSQGNRGEKLFF,TGTGCCACCAGCTCTCAGGGTAACCGCGGTGAAAAACTGTTTTTT
TRBD2,TRBV7-3,few,TRBJ2-7,CASALAGTYEQYF,TGTGCCAGCGCCCTAGCGGGTACCTACGAGCAGTACTTC
.,TRBV7-2,.,TRBJ2-7,CASSSGPGLPYEQYF,TGTGCCAGCAGCTCTGGACCGGGACTCCCCTACGAGCAGTACTTC
TRBD2,TRBV2,.,TRBJ2-7,CASRRLAGSYEQYF,TGTGCCAGCAGAAGACTAGCGGGATCCTACGAGCAGTACTTC
TRBD2,TRBV6-5,.,TRBJ2-7,CASKRTSGADYEQYF,TGTGCCAGCAAGAGGACTAGCGGGGCCGACTACGAGCAGTACTTC
.,TRBV4-1,few,TRBJ2-2,CASGAGQLGFTGELFF,TGCGCCAGCGGGGCCGGGCAGCTTGGTTTCACCGGGGAGCTGTTTTTT
TRBD1,TRBV10-3,.,TRBJ1-2,CAISESGQGVDGYTF,TGTGCCATCAGTGAGTCAGGACAGGGAGTTGATGGCTACACCTTC
TRBD2,TRBV10-3,few,TRBJ2-7,CAIRREGLGEQYF,TGTGCCATCAGGCGGGAGGGGTTGGGCGAGCAGTACTTC
TRBD1,TRBV15,.,TRBJ1-4,CATATGGSANEKLFF,TGTGCCACCGCAACAGGGGGATCAGCTAATGAAAAACTGTTTTTT
.,TRBV5-4,.,TRBJ2-6,CASSGGTGANVLTF,TGTGCCAGCAGTGGGGGGACTGGGGCCAACGTCCTGACTTTC
.,TRBV5-1,few,TRBJ2-7,CASSGQGGPYEQYF,TGCGCCAGCAGCGGACAGGGAGGGCCCTACGAGCAGTACTTC
TRBD1,TRBV19,few,TRBJ1-2,CASSAPGQGAFGYTF,TGTGCCAGTAGTGCACCGGGACAGGGGGCGTTCGGCTACACCTTC
TRBD2,TRBV2,once,TRBJ2-7,CASRAPPLVAGRSSYEQYF,TGTGCCAGCAGGGCCCCTCCCCTGGTAGCGGGACGAAGCTCCTACGAGCAGTACTTC
TRBD2,TRBV10-2,.,TRBJ2-7,CASSESTSGPYEQYF,TGCGCCAGCAGTGAGTCGACTAGCGGCCCCTACGAGCAGTACTTC
TRBD1,TRBV7-9,.,TRBJ1-3,CASSFSGGSGNTIYF,TGTGCCAGCAGCTTTTCAGGGGGTTCTGGAAACACCATATATTTT
TRBD2,TRBV4-2,.,TRBJ2-7,CASSQDKLAGGYEQYF,TGTGCCAGCAGCCAAGATAAACTAGCGGGAGGGTACGAGCAGTACTTC
.,TRBV6-6,.,TRBJ2-7,CASSSTGVVYEQYF,TGTGCCAGCAGTTCGACAGGTGTGGTCTACGAGCAGTACTTC
.,TRBV12-3/TRBV12-4,.,TRBJ1-1,CASSLGSLEAFF,TGTGCCAGCAGTTTAGGGTCACTTGAAGCTTTCTTT
.,TRBV27,.,TRBJ1-1,CASSLDRGRRTEAFF,TGTGCCAGCAGTTTAGATCGGGGTAGACGGACTGAAGCTTTCTTT
TRBD2,TRBV3-1/TRBV3-2,few,TRBJ2-1,CASSQEGLAGEEFF,TGTGCCAGCAGCCAAGAGGGATTGGCGGGAGAAGAGTTCTTC
.,TRBV19,once,TRBJ2-7,CASSSGTSYEQYF,TGTGCCAGTAGTAGCGGGACCTCCTACGAGCAGTACTTC
TRBD1,TRBV28,.,TRBJ1-1,CASSTRQGNRGNTEAFF,TGTGCCAGCAGTACCCGACAGGGCAACAGGGGAAACACTGAAGCTTTCTTT
TRBD1,TRBV10-3,.,TRBJ2-7,CAISEIRGNEQYF,TGTGCCATCAGTGAGATCAGGGGGAACGAGCAGTACTTC
TRBD1,TRBV7-9,once,TRBJ2-7,CASSGETGAYEQYF,TGTGCCAGCAGCGGAGAGACAGGGGCCTACGAGCAGTACTTC
.,TRBV20-1,.,TRBJ2-7,CSASSGLSYEQYF,TGCAGTGCTAGTTCAGGACTCTCCTACGAGCAGTACTTC
.,TRBV5-4,.,TRBJ1-1,CASSTGNANTEAFF,TGTGCCAGCAGCACAGGGAATGCGAACACTGAAGCTTTCTTT
TRBD1,TRBV29-1,.,TRBJ2-2,CSGGQGATGELFF,TGCAGCGGCGGACAGGGGGCGACCGGGGAGCTGTTTTTT
TRBD1,TRBV28,.,TRBJ1-3,CASSLRRQGVFGGNTIYF,TGTGCCAGCAGTTTAAGGCGACAGGGGGTTTTCGGTGGAAACACCATATATTTT
TRBD1,TRBV24-1,.,TRBJ2-1,CATRDWTGNEQFF,TGTGCCACCAGAGATTGGACAGGGAATGAGCAGTTCTTC
.,TRBV20-1,.,TRBJ2-1,CSASFTSGPSYNEQFF,TGCAGTGCTAGTTTTACGTCAGGGCCTAGCTACAATGAGCAGTTCTTC